The 17 T cell receptor beta chains in this list originate from one sample, sequenced in a study of beta chain features in type 1 diabetes. The study reverse transcribed the entire isolated RNA, so it sequenced expressed TCRB transcripts. Some clones are missing from TCRdb's copy, which holds only in-frame ones; the method was immunoSEQ multiplex PCR. The sample shows around 650,000 clones, 9.5% to 15% of them seen only once. These receptors lack a known antigen. Study conclusions and caveats: A moderate, significant TCRB CDR3 shortening appeared in type 1 diabetes across four CD4+ subsets.

The source material was naive CD4+ T cells from blood. The receptors here all came from a man aged 25-40 years with type 1 diabetes.

This sequence joins TRBV14 and TRBJ2-7, with TRBD2 matching 11 bases. CDR1 and CDR2 (germline): SGHDN, FVKESK. The CDR3 spans 14 residues. With V trimmed by 6 bases and J by 7 bases, 8 bases remained unmatched. CDR3 nucleotide sequence: TGTGCCAGCAGGGGGGGACTAGCGGCCTCAGAGCAGTACTTC. Translation: CASRGGLAASEQYF.

The J gene is TRBJ2-3, the V gene TRBV5-1, with 11 bases matching TRBD2. The CDR3 length is 19 residues. Looked up from germline, CDR1 is SGHRS and CDR2 is YFSETQ. Losses at the gene ends were 4 bases for V and 1 base for J; bases not matched to a gene: 14. CDR3 in amino acids: CASSHPRGTSGRGTDTQYF. The CDR3 DNA is TGCGCCAGCAGCCATCCGCGGGGGACTAGCGGTCGGGGCACAGATACGCAGTATTTT.

This chain joins TRBV18 and TRBJ1-4; TRBD1 agrees at 8 bases. The CDR3 is 15 residues long. The germline CDR1 and CDR2 sequences are KGHSH and LQKENI. V was clipped by 6 bases and J by 4 bases; unmatched bases: 7. CDR3 sequence (DNA): TGTGCCAGCTCCCCGAGGACAGGGAGTAATGAAAAACTGTTTTTT. It is translated as CASSPRTGSNEKLFF.

The rearrangement joins TRBV11-1 to TRBJ2-2; TRBD2 agrees at 9 bases. The germline V gene has CDR1 SGHAT and CDR2 FQDESV (reference sequence). CDR3 length equals 15 residues. V lost 5 bases to trimming and J lost 1 base; unmatched junction nucleotides: 2. This CDR3 reads CASSPTSGNTGELFF. CDR3 coding DNA: TGTGCCAGCAGCCCGACTAGCGGGAACACCGGGGAGCTGTTTTTT.

This clone was found a few times. This chain connects TRBV7-9 to TRBJ2-7, with 10 bases that match TRBD1. The CDR3 extends over 14 amino acids. V shed 4 bases and J 6 bases; nucleotides not matched to a gene: 6. CDR1 SEHNR and CDR2 FQNEAQ come from the germline V gene (reference sequence). CDR3 sequence reads: CASSSFRDRGEQYF. In DNA form, the CDR3 reads TGTGCCAGCAGCTCCTTCCGGGACAGGGGCGAGCAGTACTTC. Together with reference TRBV7-9 and TRBJ2-7, the CDR3 gives the full variable domain: DTGVSQNPRHKITKRGQNVTFRCDPISEHNRLYWYRQTLGQGPEFLTYFQNEAQLEKSRLLSDRFSAERPKGSFSTLEIQRTEQGDSAMYLCASSSFRDRGEQYFGPGTRLTVT.

The chain couples TRBV4-1 to TRBJ1-1; D is ambiguous. V lost 4 bases to trimming and J lost 1 base, with 13 bases between them. The CDR3 has 15 residues. Germline V gives CDR1 MGHRA, CDR2 YSYEKL. The CDR3 spells CASSRSGRSNTEAFF. For the CDR3, the DNA is TGCGCCAGCAGCCGTAGCGGGCGGTCGAACACTGAAGCTTTCTTT.

The V gene is TRBV19, the J gene TRBJ1-1; 7 nucleotides line up with TRBD1. CDR1 and CDR2 (germline): LNHDA, SQIVND (reference sequence). The CDR3 runs 13 residues. V lost 9 bases to trimming and J lost 4 bases; unmatched junction nucleotides: 8. CDR3 sequence reads: CASSVTGTTEAFF. The CDR3 nucleotides read TGTGCCAGCTCGGTGACAGGGACCACTGAAGCTTTCTTT.

This clone was counted only a few times. The J gene is TRBJ2-7, the V gene TRBV6-6; D not resolved. There are 14 residues in the CDR3. CDR1 and CDR2 from the germline V gene are MNHNY and SVGAGI (reference sequence). The germline V and J ends were trimmed by 2 bases and 2 bases, with 10 bases remaining between them. The CDR3, as DNA: TGTGCCAGCAGTTACCTCCTGGCAGCCTACGAGCAGTACTTC. It specifies CASSYLLAAYEQYF.

This clone was observed a few times. This chain joins TRBV28 and TRBJ2-1, with D perhaps matching TRBD2 (6 bases). From germline, CDR1 is MDHEN and CDR2 SYDVKM. This CDR3 is 15 amino acids long. The V gene lost 6 bases and the J gene lost 4 bases, with 16 bases spanning the gap. In nucleotides, the CDR3 is TGTGCCAGCAGCCTCCCCGTGGCGGGGTACAATGAGCAGTTCTTC. Translation: CASSLPVAGYNEQFF.

This clone was observed a handful of times. The gene calls are TRBV11-3 and TRBJ2-1; D is unresolved. V gave up 1 base and J gave up 0 bases, with 7 bases separating them. Germline V lookup: CDR1 SGHNT, CDR2 YENEEA. The CDR3 totals 15 residues. Written as DNA, the CDR3 is TGTGCCAGCAGCTTAGCAATCGGCTCCTACAATGAGCAGTTCTTC. This codes for CASSLAIGSYNEQFF. Drawing the rest from reference TRBV11-3 and TRBJ2-1, the complete variable domain is EAGVVQSPRYKIIEKKQPVAFWCNPISGHNTLYWYLQNLGQGPELLIRYENEEAVDDSQLPKDRFSAERLKGVDSTLKIQPAELGDSAVYLCASSLAIGSYNEQFFGPGTRLTVL.

The gene calls are TRBV9 and TRBJ1-2; 8 bases line up with TRBD1. Looked up from germline, CDR1 is SGDLS and CDR2 is YYNGEE. This CDR3 comprises 14 residues. J lost 8 bases, V lost 1 base, and 7 bases had no gene match. The CDR3 sequence: CASSVNDRGVGYTF. The CDR3 DNA reads TGTGCCAGCAGCGTAAACGACAGGGGAGTCGGCTACACCTTC.

The CDR3 sequence is CASRDRGEKLFF. DNA of the CDR3: TGTGCCAGCAGGGACAGGGGTGAAAAACTGTTTTTT. The J gene is TRBJ1-4, the V gene TRBV2; 9 nucleotides match TRBD1. The CDR3 covers 12 residues. Germline V gene sequence: CDR1 SNHLY, CDR2 FYNNEI. Germline trimming cut 6 bases from V and 7 bases from J; bases unmatched to any gene: 0.

The J gene is TRBJ2-6, the V gene TRBV19; D is uncertain. The V gene's germline CDR1 is LNHDA and CDR2 SQIVND (reference sequence). The CDR3 has 16 residues. V was clipped by 4 bases and J by 0 bases, with 10 bases between them. CDR3 DNA: TGTGCCAGTAGTACAGGAAACCCCTCTGGGGCCAACGTCCTGACTTTC. Translation gives CASSTGNPSGANVLTF.

The chain has TRBV14 and TRBJ2-3; weak D call: TRBD2 (5 bases). CDR3 length: 15 amino acids. Per germline, CDR1 SGHDN and CDR2 FVKESK. Trimming took off 4 bases at V and 6 bases at J, with 17 bases between the two ends. The CDR3 here is CASSPQDRSGDTQYF. The CDR3 DNA follows: TGTGCCAGCAGCCCCCAAGATCGATCGGGGGATACGCAGTATTTT.

The chain has TRBV6-5 and TRBJ1-1, with D perhaps matching TRBD1 (5 bases). There are 15 residues in the CDR3. Trimming pared 0 bases from V and 3 bases from J, leaving 11 bases between. Germline CDR1 reads MNHEY; CDR2 reads SVGAGI. The CDR3, as DNA: TGTGCCAGCAGTTACTCGATACAGGCTGACACTGAAGCTTTCTTT. Translating it yields CASSYSIQADTEAFF.

J is TRBJ2-4 and V is TRBV11-2; 7 bases align to TRBD1. V shed 8 bases, J shed 1 base, and the junction held 2 bases outside the gene matches. From germline, CDR1 is SGHAT and CDR2 FQNNGV. The CDR3 has 13 residues. In DNA, the CDR3 is TGTGCCAGCCAACAGGGGGCCAAAAACATTCAGTACTTC. Translated: CASQQGAKNIQYF.

The V and J genes are TRBV2 and TRBJ2-5; D remains unclear. V lost 4 bases and J 1 base, leaving 7 bases between the germline ends. CDR3 length equals 13 residues. Germline V gives CDR1 SNHLY, CDR2 FYNNEI. CDR3 residues: CASSGVSQETQYF. CDR3 nucleotide sequence: TGTGCCAGCAGTGGGGTCTCCCAAGAGACCCAGTACTTC. Combining the CDR3 with reference TRBV2 and TRBJ2-5 gives the whole variable domain EPEVTQTPSHQVTQMGQEVILRCVPISNHLYFYWYRQILGQKVEFLVSFYNNEISEKSEIFDDQFSVERPDGSNFTLKIRSTKLEDSAMYFCASSGVSQETQYFGPGTRLLVL.